These 29 T cell receptor beta chains came from one sample sequenced in a study of read filtering for tumor transcriptome and immune sequencing (TCRdb year 2020). For sequencing, an Illumina HiSeq 4000 was employed. TCR libraries were constructed from roughly 400 ng RNA using the Immunoverse kit, and molecular barcoded adaptors covering alpha/delta and beta/gamma chains were employed. Clones were called with MiXCR by TCRdb after fastp trimmed the public reads at Q25, and only in-frame beta chains were retained. Rows with one shared CDR3 protein collapse into an entry with the most common genes and DNA. Present in this sample are around 130,000 distinct CDR3 sequences, over 10% of which were seen just once. 6.5% to 9% of the sample goes to the ten largest clones. The source material was a population of CD138-negative cells sorted from bone marrow. Taken with the paper, the label for cell subset or site translates to: bone marrow mononuclear cells depleted of CD138+ plasma/myeloma cells by negative magnetic selection. The origin of the receptors is a donor at least 40 years old with multiple myeloma.

With regard to this clonotype: Given a much more abundant clone one base away, this may be a read error. J is TRBJ1-1 and V is TRBV5-1; D might be TRBD1 (6 bases). The germline V gene has CDR1 SGHRS and CDR2 YFSETQ. This CDR3 region has 14 residues. This CDR3 is CASSYRAQGTEALF. For the CDR3, the DNA is TGCGCCAGCAGCTACCGGGCTCAGGGGACTGAAGCTCTCTTT.

This clonotype was detected ten times or more. The V call is TRBV12-3 or TRBV12-4, the J call TRBJ1-2; unclear D gene. Trimming shortened V by 3 bases and J by 2 bases, and 13 bases separated the two germline ends. This CDR3 has 15 amino acids. CDR3 amino acids: CASSFPGGQNYGYTF. The DNA for the CDR3 is TGTGCCAGCAGTTTCCCCGGAGGGCAAAACTATGGCTACACCTTC.

There are many counts of this clonotype. The rearrangement joins TRBV10-3 to TRBJ2-7; 8 bases agree with TRBD2. The CDR3 contains 13 residues. Unmatched junction bases numbered 3, after V lost 5 bases and J lost 3 bases. Germline V gene data show CDR1 as ENHRY and CDR2 as SYGVKD. CDR3 amino acids: CAISLAGDYEQYF. The CDR3 DNA reads as TGTGCCATCAGTCTAGCGGGTGACTACGAGCAGTACTTC.

This clonotype was observed a few times. The chain has TRBV29-1 and TRBJ1-2; TRBD1 matches 9 bases. The J segment lost 1 base and the V segment lost 6 bases, leaving 3 bases of the junction unmatched. CDR1 is SQVTM, CDR2 ANQGSEA, per germline. This CDR3 is 13 amino acids long. The CDR3 nucleotides read TGCAGCGTCGGGACAGGGCTTAACTATGGCTACACCTTC. As protein: CSVGTGLNYGYTF.

This clonotype was observed at least ten times. The genes are TRBV12-3 or TRBV12-4 and TRBJ2-7; D is unresolved. The CDR3 length is 15 residues. Between the trimmed V and J ends, which lost 5 bases and 2 bases, there was a span of 16 bases. The CDR3 sequence is CASSARVGRAYEQYF. The CDR3 DNA reads as TGTGCCAGCAGTGCCCGGGTAGGGCGAGCCTACGAGCAGTACTTC.

The sample holds many counts of this clonotype. V usage is TRBV5-1 and J usage is TRBJ2-7; 11 bases are a match to TRBD1. CDR1 is SGHRS, CDR2 YFSETQ, per germline. This CDR3 is 14 amino acids long. The J segment lost 5 bases and the V segment lost 2 bases, leaving 3 bases of the junction unmatched. CDR3 sequence (DNA): TGCGCCAGCAGCTTTCGGACAGGGGGCGACGAGCAGTACTTC. Amino acid sequence: CASSFRTGGDEQYF.

This clonotype was seen ten or more times. This sequence joins TRBV20-1 and TRBJ2-7, with 8 bases aligning to TRBD2. The CDR3 spans 16 residues. With V trimmed by 0 bases and J by 6 bases, 13 bases remained unmatched. The germline CDR1 and CDR2 sequences are DFQATT and SNEGSKA (reference sequence). Written as DNA, the CDR3 is TGCAGTGCTAGAGACTCAAAGGGAGCGGGGACTAGCGAGCAGTACTTC. Its protein product is CSARDSKGAGTSEQYF.

This clonotype has only a few counts. A read error may explain this, as a much larger clone is one base away. The chain employs TRBV7-2 and TRBJ1-6, with 10 bases lining up with TRBD1. CDR1 is SGHTA and CDR2 is FQGNSA in the germline V gene. This CDR3 contains 20 residues. V was clipped by 5 bases and J by 13 bases; unmatched bases: 26. The CDR3, as DNA: TGTGCCAGCAGCCAAGTTAGCGTCCGGACAGGGGGAGGTTTGGGTAGGCCCCTCCACTTT. As protein: CASSQVSVRTGGGLGRPLHF.

In its sample, this clonotype was seen many times. The genes are TRBV7-2 and TRBJ2-2; unclear D gene. The CDR3 sequence is 14 residues long. Germline V gives CDR1 SGHTA, CDR2 FQGNSA. V lost 2 bases to trimming and J lost 4 bases, with 8 bases between them. Here the CDR3 reads CASSLMASTGELFF. CDR3 DNA sequence: TGTGCCAGCAGCTTAATGGCCAGCACCGGGGAGCTGTTTTTT.

For this clonotype: A much larger clone differs from this one at a single base, so this may be a read error. The chain uses TRBV6-5 and TRBJ2-1; a weak D match, TRBD2 (5 bases). The CDR3 has 14 amino acids. Germline loops: CDR1 MNHEY, CDR2 SVGAGI. The CDR3 coding sequence is TGTGCCAGCAGGCACCCATTATTAGCGAATGTGCAGTTCTTC. Its protein product is CASRHPLLANVQFF.

About this clonotype: A read error is the likely source, as a far larger clone sits one nucleotide away. V is TRBV29-1 and J is TRBJ1-6, with 8 bases aligning to TRBD1. The CDR3 sequence is 11 residues long. The germline V gene encodes CDR1 SQVTM and CDR2 ANQGSEA. DNA of the CDR3: TGCAGCGCCTGGACAGGGAATGAAGCTGTCTTT. It translates to CSAWTGNEAVF.

This clonotype has at least ten counts. This chain connects TRBV2 to TRBJ2-7; D uncertain. Germline V gene lookup returns CDR1 SNHLY and CDR2 FYNNEI. Trimming removed 2 bases at V and 1 base at J, with 9 bases between. This CDR3 comprises 14 residues. The CDR3 is CASSEQVYSYEQYF. The CDR3 DNA reads TGTGCCAGCAGTGAACAAGTGTATTCCTACGAGCAGTACTTC.

This clonotype was detected many times. The J gene is TRBJ2-1, the V gene TRBV12-3 or TRBV12-4; 11 nucleotides match TRBD2. The CDR3 is made up of 16 amino acids. V dropped 5 bases and J dropped 5; count of bases not matched to a gene: 8. The CDR3 coding sequence is TGTGCCAGCAGTGTCCCGGCGACTAGCGGGGACAATGAGCAGTTCTTC. This codes for CASSVPATSGDNEQFF.

This clonotype showed up many times. The chain has TRBV19 and TRBJ2-2, with no clear D. The CDR3 loop spans 16 amino acids. V lost 6 bases and J 4 bases, leaving 18 bases between the germline ends. Germline V lookup: CDR1 LNHDA, CDR2 SQIVND (reference sequence). The CDR3 DNA is TGTGCCAGTAGGTCCCAGGCTTTAAGTCGCACCGGGGAGCTGTTTTTT. Translating it yields CASRSQALSRTGELFF. Based on the CDR3 plus reference TRBV19 and TRBJ2-2, the full variable domain is DGGITQSPKYLFRKEGQNVTLSCEQNLNHDAMYWYRQDPGQGLRLIYYSQIVNDFQKGDIAEGYSVSREKKESFPLTVTSAQKNPTAFYLCASRSQALSRTGELFFGEGSRLTVL.

This clonotype was counted many times. The chain recombines TRBV20-1 with TRBJ2-3; 8 bases map to TRBD2. The germline gives CDR1 DFQATT, CDR2 SNEGSKA (reference sequence). The CDR3 loop spans 14 amino acids. Unmatched junction bases numbered 6, after V lost 4 bases and J lost 3 bases. The CDR3 here is CSATSGLGTDTQYF. The CDR3 DNA reads as TGCAGTGCTACCTCGGGACTAGGAACAGATACGCAGTATTTT.

This clonotype was observed at least ten times. The V call is TRBV19, the J call TRBJ2-7, with D perhaps matching TRBD1 (7 bases). CDR3 length: 15 residues. V dropped 7 bases and J dropped 4 bases, with 20 bases sitting between them. CDR1 is LNHDA, CDR2 SQIVND, per germline (reference sequence). CDR3 loop: CASTPGGGNGYEQYF. The CDR3 DNA follows: TGTGCCAGTACTCCAGGAGGGGGCAATGGGTACGAGCAGTACTTC.

In its sample, this clonotype was seen many times. V is TRBV6-1 and J is TRBJ2-2; D gene unclear. Deletions cut 0 bases from V and 5 bases from J, with 7 bases between. Germline CDR1 is MNHNS and CDR2 is SASEGT. This CDR3 spans 14 amino acids. The DNA of the CDR3 is TGTGCCAGCAGTGAAGCGCACTTGACCGGGGAGCTGTTTTTT. This codes for CASSEAHLTGELFF.

This clonotype appeared many times. This sequence joins TRBV10-2 and TRBJ2-2; 7 bases fit TRBD1. Germline V lookup: CDR1 WSHSY, CDR2 SAAADI. The V and J ends lost 1 base and 4 bases, in that order; junction bases with no gene match: 6. The CDR3 extends over 16 amino acids. In DNA form, the CDR3 reads TGCGCCAGCAGTGAGTGGAAACAGGGGAGCACCGGGGAGCTGTTTTTT. Translating it yields CASSEWKQGSTGELFF.

This clonotype was seen at least ten times. The chain couples TRBV9 to TRBJ2-3; D unresolved. Trimming stripped 0 bases from V and 1 base from J, with 9 bases between. CDR1 is SGDLS and CDR2 is YYNGEE in the germline V gene. This CDR3 is built from 15 residues. DNA of the CDR3: TGTGCCAGCAGCGTAGTACGGGTCTGCACAGATACGCAGTATTTT. The encoded protein is CASSVVRVCTDTQYF.

Ten or more counts support this clonotype. V gene TRBV20-1 combines with J gene TRBJ1-1; D perhaps matches TRBD1 (6 bases). Trimming shortened V by 5 bases and J by 0 bases, and 10 bases separated the two germline ends. CDR1 DFQATT and CDR2 SNEGSKA come from the germline V gene (reference sequence). This CDR3 has 13 residues. The CDR3 region is CSAAGTMNTEAFF. The CDR3 bases are TGCAGTGCTGCCGGGACAATGAACACTGAAGCTTTCTTT.

This clonotype was seen many times. This chain connects TRBV5-1 to TRBJ1-1, with a weak D call TRBD1 (5 bases). V lost 0 bases and J lost 3, with 9 bases in between. The CDR3 has 14 amino acids. CDR1 SGHRS and CDR2 YFSETQ come from the germline V gene. CDR3 sequence reads: CASSLAGSDTEAFF. CDR3 DNA sequence: TGCGCCAGCAGCTTGGCAGGGTCGGACACTGAAGCTTTCTTT. The full variable domain, its missing parts supplied by reference TRBV5-1 and TRBJ1-1, is KAGVTQTPRYLIKTRGQQVTLSCSPISGHRSVSWYQQTPGQGLQFLFEYFSETQRNKGNFPGRFSGRQFSNSRSEMNVSTLELGDSALYLCASSLAGSDTEAFFGQGTRLTVV.

Concerning this clonotype: Germline is not matched at one junction end, which may reflect a read error. V and J are TRBV12-3 or TRBV12-4 and TRBJ1-3; D is uncertain. This CDR3 contains 14 residues. CDR3 DNA sequence: TGTGCCAGCAGTCCCCCGAGCTCTGGAAACCCCATATATTTT. Its translation: CASSPPSSGNPIYF.

This clonotype was counted ten times or more. The V gene is TRBV6-2 or TRBV6-3, the J gene TRBJ2-1; 7 bases agree with TRBD2. The CDR3 has 15 amino acids. Germline CDR1 reads MNHEY; CDR2 reads SVGEGT. Losses at the gene ends were 0 bases for V and 6 bases for J; bases not matched to a gene: 5. DNA for the CDR3: TGTGCCAGCAGTTACTCTGGCGGGAGCCCCAATGAGCAGTTCTTC. It specifies CASSYSGGSPNEQFF.

This clonotype was observed at least ten times. The J gene is TRBJ2-3, the V gene TRBV5-1; no definite D call. CDR3 length equals 15 residues. Looked up from germline, CDR1 is SGHRS and CDR2 is YFSETQ. V shed 1 base and J shed 3 bases, with 12 bases lying between them. The CDR3 sequence: CASSLNGLGTDTQYF. The DNA of the CDR3 is TGCGCCAGCAGCTTGAACGGGCTGGGGACAGATACGCAGTATTTT.

Many counts were recorded for this clonotype. This chain joins TRBV7-9 and TRBJ2-1, with 9 bases fitting TRBD2. Germline V gives CDR1 SEHNR, CDR2 FQNEAQ (reference sequence). V shed 2 bases, J shed 3 bases, and the junction held 5 bases outside the gene matches. CDR3 size: 16 residues. The CDR3 sequence: CASSLSKREDYNEQFF. In DNA, the CDR3 is TGTGCCAGCAGCTTAAGTAAGCGGGAGGACTACAATGAGCAGTTCTTC.

A few counts support this clonotype. The chain employs TRBV7-6 and TRBJ2-5; weak D call: TRBD1 (5 bases). Germline V gene lookup returns CDR1 SGHVS and CDR2 FNYEAQ. Trimming took 4 bases from V and 1 from J, leaving 22 bases between them. The CDR3 extends over 18 amino acids. CDR3 residues: CASSSGAAGIRSQETQYF. The CDR3 DNA follows: TGTGCCAGCAGCTCCGGAGCAGCAGGGATACGGTCCCAAGAGACCCAGTACTTC.

On this clonotype itself: This CDR3 fails to terminate in the conserved phenylalanine or tryptophan, so it likely reflects a read error. The chain recombines TRBV6-4 with TRBJ1-1; D is unclear. V was trimmed by 0 bases and J by 5 bases, leaving 10 bases between them. Germline V gene lookup returns CDR1 MRHNA and CDR2 SNTAGT. CDR3 length: 14 amino acids. CDR3 nucleotide sequence: TGTGCCAGCAGTGACTCGAGTCGGGGAACTGAAGCTTTCCTT. This encodes CASSDSSRGTEAFL.

The rearrangement joins TRBV20-1 to TRBJ2-3; D perhaps matches TRBD1 (5 bases). The CDR3 length is 16 residues. The V gene's germline CDR1 is DFQATT and CDR2 SNEGSKA (reference sequence). V was pared by 5 bases and J by 1 base, with 19 bases between. In DNA form, the CDR3 reads TGCAGTGCTGAGTACGACAGCCGACGGGGCACAGATACGCAGTATTTT. This encodes CSAEYDSRRGTDTQYF.

Points on this clonotype: A read error may be the cause here, since a much bigger clone is one base away. The chain couples TRBV7-6 to TRBJ2-7; 13 nucleotides line up with TRBD2. The CDR3 has 18 amino acids. Germline CDR1 reads SGHVS; CDR2 reads FNYEAQ. The CDR3 is CASSLAPGTSGTLGEQHF. The CDR3 DNA sequence: TGTGCCAGCAGCTTAGCTCCCGGGACTAGCGGGACTCTAGGGGAGCAGCACTTC.